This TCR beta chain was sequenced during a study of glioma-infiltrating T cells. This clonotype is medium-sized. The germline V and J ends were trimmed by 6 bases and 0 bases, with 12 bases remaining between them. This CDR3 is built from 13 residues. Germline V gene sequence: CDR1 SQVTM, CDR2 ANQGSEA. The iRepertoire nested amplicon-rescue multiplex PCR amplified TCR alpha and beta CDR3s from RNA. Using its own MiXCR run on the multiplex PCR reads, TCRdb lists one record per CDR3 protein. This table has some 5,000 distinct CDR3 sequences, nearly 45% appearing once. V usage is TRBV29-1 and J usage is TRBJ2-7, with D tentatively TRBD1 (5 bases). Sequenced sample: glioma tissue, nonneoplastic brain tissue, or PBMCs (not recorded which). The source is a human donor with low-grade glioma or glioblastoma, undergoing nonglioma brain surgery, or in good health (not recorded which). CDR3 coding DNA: TGCAGCGTCGGCGTCCAGGGCTCCTACGAGCAGTACTTC. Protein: CSVGVQGSYEQYF.